One and the same sample provided the 29 T cell receptor beta chains below, sequenced in a study of blood T cell repertoires in COVID-19 (dated by TCRdb to 2018 to 2021). The library was made by the immunoSEQ multiplex PCR assay. The immuneACCESS repertoire file appears here via TCRdb, limited to in-frame rearrangements. These files lack a portion of the clones; in checked studies, under half of the deficit traces to unresolved V genes, and the cause of the others is not known. The sample contains about 270,000 clones, 80% to 90% of them found a single time. Together, the top ten hold 4.1% of the sample. Source material: PBMCs or T cells enriched from blood (not recorded which). The receptors shown here come from a woman aged 30 to 39 with acute COVID-19.

V and J are TRBV7-8 and TRBJ2-1, with D perhaps TRBD2 (6 bases). From germline, CDR1 is SGHVS and CDR2 FQNEAQ. V dropped 5 bases and J dropped 1 base, with 12 bases sitting between them. The CDR3 is 15 residues long. The CDR3 DNA is TGTGCCAGCAGCATCGTAGCGGTGTCCTACAATGAGCAGTTCTTC. This gives the protein CASSIVAVSYNEQFF.

The gene calls are TRBV9 and TRBJ1-1; D is uncertain. The CDR3 is made up of 14 amino acids. V was trimmed by 5 bases and J by 1 base, leaving 12 bases between them. The germline CDR1 and CDR2 sequences are SGDLS and YYNGEE. In DNA, the CDR3 is TGTGCCAGCAGTGAGGACTTGGGGAACACTGAAGCTTTCTTT. Amino acids: CASSEDLGNTEAFF.

The chain has TRBV6-5 and TRBJ1-5; D not certain. Germline V gene sequence: CDR1 MNHEY, CDR2 SVGAGI. There are 12 residues in the CDR3. Deletions cut 8 bases from V and 4 bases from J, with 9 bases between. The DNA of the CDR3 is TGTGCCAGCGGTCGGGGAAATCAGCCCCAGCATTTT. Its protein product is CASGRGNQPQHF.

The chain carries TRBV6-5 and TRBJ2-5, with D possibly being TRBD2 (6 bases). Trimming took off 6 bases at V and 5 bases at J, with 16 bases between the two ends. Germline lookup yields CDR1 MNHEY and CDR2 SVGAGI. This CDR3 has 14 residues. In nucleotides, the CDR3 is TGTGCCAGCAGCCTACCAGGAGGGGACGAGACCCAGTACTTC. It is translated as CASSLPGGDETQYF.

Only one count was recorded for this clone. This chain uses TRBV18 with TRBJ1-3; 7 positions match TRBD1. Germline lookup yields CDR1 KGHSH and CDR2 LQKENI. J was trimmed by 0 bases and V by 3 bases; bases with no gene match: 2. CDR3 length equals 15 residues. The CDR3 reads CASSPGDSSGNTIYF. The CDR3 region has the DNA TGTGCCAGCTCACCCGGGGACAGCTCTGGAAACACCATATATTTT.

The CDR3 bases are TGTGCCAGCAGCTCCGTCAGGGGGCACTCCTACGAGCAGTACTTC. It is translated as CASSSVRGHSYEQYF. The chain employs TRBV5-8 and TRBJ2-7, with 8 bases lining up with TRBD1. CDR3 length: 15 residues. Germline V CDR1 and CDR2: SGHTS, YDEGEE. V shed 3 bases, J shed 0 bases, and the junction held 5 bases outside the gene matches.

J is TRBJ2-7 and V is TRBV27; tentatively, D is TRBD1 (5 bases). Germline CDR1 reads MNHEY; CDR2 reads SMNVEV (reference sequence). Trimming removed 2 bases from V and 4 bases from J, with 12 bases in between. The CDR3 totals 14 residues. The CDR3 sequence: CASSLRQHGYEQYF. CDR3 in DNA: TGTGCCAGCAGTTTAAGACAGCACGGGTACGAGCAGTACTTC.

The chain combines TRBV5-1 with TRBJ2-7; no reliable D call. From germline, CDR1 is SGHRS and CDR2 YFSETQ. Trimming removed 5 bases from V and 2 bases from J, with 17 bases in between. The CDR3 covers 15 residues. The CDR3 coding sequence is TGCGCCAGCAGACGAACCGGGTCCAAAACCTACGAGCAGTACTTC. This sequence encodes CASRRTGSKTYEQYF.

The rearrangement uses TRBV9 and TRBJ2-5; 14 bases agree with TRBD2. V lost 3 bases, J lost 4 bases, and 8 bases stayed unmatched. This CDR3 has 17 residues. The germline gives CDR1 SGDLS, CDR2 YYNGEE. CDR3 sequence reads: CASSARGTSGSRETQYF. The CDR3 DNA reads TGTGCCAGCAGCGCCAGGGGGACTAGCGGGAGTCGAGAGACCCAGTACTTC.

The chain is built from TRBV29-1 and TRBJ2-3, with TRBD2 as a possible D gene (6 bases). V was clipped by 0 bases and J by 4 bases, with 14 bases between them. This CDR3 has 15 amino acids. Germline-derived CDR1 and CDR2 are SQVTM and ANQGSEA. CDR3 DNA: TGCAGCGTTGAAGAGGAGGGTCTTTTACCAGATACGCAGTATTTT. Encoded protein: CSVEEEGLLPDTQYF.

The chain has TRBV7-6 and TRBJ2-2, with TRBD2 matching over 13 bases. The CDR3 is 16 residues long. Germline-derived CDR1 and CDR2 are SGHVS and FNYEAQ. V lost 6 bases and J lost 5; bases outside the gene matches: 6. The CDR3 loop reads CASSSELAGGTGELFF. The CDR3, as DNA: TGTGCCAGCAGTTCCGAACTAGCGGGAGGGACCGGGGAGCTGTTTTTT. Complete variable domain (other parts from reference TRBV7-6 and TRBJ2-2): GAGVSQSPRYKVTKRGQDVALRCDPISGHVSLYWYRQALGQGPEFLTYFNYEAQQDKSGLPNDRFSAERPEGSISTLTIQRTEQRDSAMYRCASSSELAGGTGELFFGEGSRLTVL.

The rearrangement joins TRBV19 to TRBJ1-5; 11 bases are a match to TRBD1. J gave up 7 bases and V 4 bases, and 3 bases lay outside the gene matches. This CDR3 has 14 amino acids. CDR1 LNHDA and CDR2 SQIVND come from the germline V gene (reference sequence). As DNA, the CDR3 is TGTGCCAGTAGTAGGGGGACAGGGGGACAGCCCCAGCATTTT. It specifies CASSRGTGGQPQHF.

The V gene is TRBV28, the J gene TRBJ2-7; D gene unclear. CDR3 length equals 13 residues. Trimming stripped 6 bases from V and 0 bases from J, with 9 bases between. Germline-derived CDR1 and CDR2 are MDHEN and SYDVKM. CDR3 bases: TGTGCCAGCAGACCCCCACTCTCCTACGAGCAGTACTTC. Translation: CASRPPLSYEQYF.

V usage is TRBV11-3 and J usage is TRBJ2-7; unclear D gene. Per the germline V gene, CDR1 is SGHNT and CDR2 is YENEEA. The CDR3 loop spans 13 amino acids. Trimming stripped 7 bases from V and 2 bases from J, with 12 bases between. For the CDR3, the DNA is TGTGCCAGCAATCCCCTAGAAACCTACGAGCAGTACTTC. Its protein is CASNPLETYEQYF.

The J gene is TRBJ2-1, the V gene TRBV2, with 10 bases aligning to TRBD2. Trimming removed 9 bases from V and 7 bases from J; junction bases left unmatched: 9. From germline, CDR1 is SNHLY and CDR2 FYNNEI. CDR3 length: 14 amino acids. As DNA, the CDR3 is TGTGCCAGTCAACTAGCGGGGTCGAGGAATGAGCAGTTCTTC. It encodes CASQLAGSRNEQFF. Full variable domain (missing parts from reference TRBV2 and TRBJ2-1): EPEVTQTPSHQVTQMGQEVILRCVPISNHLYFYWYRQILGQKVEFLVSFYNNEISEKSEIFDDQFSVERPDGSNFTLKIRSTKLEDSAMYFCASQLAGSRNEQFFGPGTRLTVL.

The CDR3 is CASSPPSTASGNTIYF. CDR3 DNA sequence: TGTGCCAGCTCACCACCGAGCACAGCTTCTGGAAACACCATATATTTT. The chain carries TRBV18 and TRBJ1-3, with D hard to call. Trimming stripped 0 bases from V and 1 base from J, with 10 bases between. CDR3 length equals 16 residues. Germline-derived CDR1 and CDR2 are KGHSH and LQKENI.

J is TRBJ2-3 and V is TRBV9, with 11 bases lining up with TRBD2. The CDR3 is 16 residues long. Germline V gene lookup returns CDR1 SGDLS and CDR2 YYNGEE. The J segment lost 2 bases and the V segment lost 0 bases, leaving 2 bases of the junction unmatched. CDR3 nucleotide sequence: TGTGCCAGCAGCGTAGGACTAGCGGGATTCACAGATACGCAGTATTTT. This translates into CASSVGLAGFTDTQYF.

V is TRBV18 and J is TRBJ2-4; 10 bases line up with TRBD1. Looked up from germline, CDR1 is KGHSH and CDR2 is LQKENI. The CDR3 has 17 residues. Trimming removed 3 bases from V and 3 bases from J; junction bases left unmatched: 8. The CDR3 DNA sequence: TGTGCCAGCTCACCGTCCGGGACAGGGGCTGGCAAAAACATTCAGTACTTC. Amino acid sequence: CASSPSGTGAGKNIQYF.

J is TRBJ1-1 and V is TRBV5-1, with 9 bases fitting TRBD1. CDR1 SGHRS and CDR2 YFSETQ come from the germline V gene. The V segment lost 4 bases and the J segment 3 bases; nucleotides outside the gene matches: 7. The CDR3 is made up of 15 amino acids. CDR3 in DNA: TGCGCCAGCAGCGAACGGACAGGGGAGGACACTGAAGCTTTCTTT. Its translation: CASSERTGEDTEAFF.

V is TRBV2 and J is TRBJ2-1; 7 nucleotides align to TRBD1. J gave up 4 bases and V 1 base, and 4 bases lay outside the gene matches. The CDR3 extends over 15 amino acids. Germline V gene sequence: CDR1 SNHLY, CDR2 FYNNEI. CDR3 in amino acids: CASSEEGQFYNEQFF. In DNA form, the CDR3 reads TGTGCCAGCAGTGAAGAGGGACAGTTTTACAATGAGCAGTTCTTC.

The CDR3 DNA is TGTGCCAGCAGCTTAGTCTCCGGGAACTACGAGCAGTACTTC. Protein: CASSLVSGNYEQYF. V and J are TRBV7-2 and TRBJ2-7; D may be TRBD2 (5 bases). This CDR3 spans 14 amino acids. The germline V gene has CDR1 SGHTA and CDR2 FQGNSA. V dropped 1 base and J dropped 3 bases, with 10 bases sitting between them.

The gene calls are TRBV19 and TRBJ1-5; D remains unclear. The CDR3 consists of 15 residues. Per germline, CDR1 LNHDA and CDR2 SQIVND (reference sequence). V was shortened by 6 bases and J by 4 bases, with 16 bases between the two germline ends. CDR3 protein: CASRPPEATNQPQHF. As DNA, the CDR3 is TGTGCCAGTAGGCCCCCGGAGGCAACTAATCAGCCCCAGCATTTT.

On this clone: A read error may produce the germline difference seen at one junction end. DNA for the CDR3: TGTGCCAGCAGTATATCCGGGACAGGGCTCCTGGATACGCAGTATTTT. Translation: CASSISGTGLLDTQYF. The rearrangement uses TRBV27 and TRBJ2-3; 9 nucleotides line up with TRBD1. The CDR3 spans 16 residues. Germline V CDR1 and CDR2: MNHEY, SMNVEV (reference sequence).

The chain employs TRBV2 and TRBJ1-1; TRBD1 might be the D (5 bases). This CDR3 has 17 amino acids. Trimming removed 0 bases from V and 5 bases from J, with 19 bases in between. In germline, CDR1 is SNHLY, CDR2 FYNNEI. The CDR3 DNA follows: TGTGCCAGCAGTGAAGCGTATATCGACAGCCGAAAAACTGAAGCTTTCTTT. It specifies CASSEAYIDSRKTEAFF.

The V call is TRBV27, the J call TRBJ1-1; TRBD1 might be the D (6 bases). From germline, CDR1 is MNHEY and CDR2 SMNVEV (reference sequence). The V and J ends lost 0 bases and 5 bases respectively, with 13 bases between them. CDR3 length equals 15 residues. The CDR3 DNA reads as TGTGCCAGCAGTTTATCGGCACAGGGTTGGACTGAAGCTTTCTTT. This translates into CASSLSAQGWTEAFF.

This sequence joins TRBV11-2 and TRBJ2-1; TRBD1 matches 7 bases. This CDR3 comprises 15 residues. Germline CDR1 SGHAT, CDR2 FQNNGV. The trim removed 3 bases at V and 3 bases at J, leaving 5 bases unmatched. The CDR3 nucleotides read TGTGCCAGCAGCTTGGACAGGTCCGGCTACAATGAGCAGTTCTTC. Its protein product is CASSLDRSGYNEQFF.

The V and J genes are TRBV28 and TRBJ1-2; D may be TRBD1 (6 bases). The CDR3 spans 14 residues. Per germline, CDR1 MDHEN and CDR2 SYDVKM. Trimming removed 6 bases at V and 2 bases at J, with 13 bases between. CDR3 DNA sequence: TGTGCCAGCAGCTGGCCAACAGGGAACTATGGCTACACCTTC. Translating gives CASSWPTGNYGYTF.

The chain recombines TRBV2 with TRBJ2-7, with 9 nucleotides matching TRBD2. Germline V gives CDR1 SNHLY, CDR2 FYNNEI. The CDR3 is 15 amino acids. The V gene end was trimmed by 6 bases and the J gene end by 4 bases; junction bases not matched to a gene: 10. The CDR3 sequence is CASRVSGRDPYEQYF. The CDR3, as DNA: TGTGCCAGCAGGGTTAGCGGGAGAGACCCTTACGAGCAGTACTTC. The whole variable domain, remainder taken from reference TRBV2 and TRBJ2-7, is EPEVTQTPSHQVTQMGQEVILRCVPISNHLYFYWYRQILGQKVEFLVSFYNNEISEKSEIFDDQFSVERPDGSNFTLKIRSTKLEDSAMYFCASRVSGRDPYEQYFGPGTRLTVT.

This chain links TRBV11-2 with TRBJ2-5; D remains unclear. Germline values: CDR1 SGHAT, CDR2 FQNNGV. The V end was cut by 7 bases, the J end by 0 bases, with 9 bases between. The CDR3 length is 13 residues. The CDR3: CASTMSYQETQYF. CDR3 DNA: TGTGCCAGCACCATGAGTTACCAAGAGACCCAGTACTTC.